This T cell receptor beta chain emerged from a study of blood T cell repertoires in COVID-19. Study-wide background: The study drew acute and convalescent COVID-19 samples from the United States, Italy and Spain. The analysed material was cDNA or gDNA that came from T cells, B-cell-depleted T cells, or PBMCs.

Assay used: immunoSEQ multiplex PCR; TCRdb lists only in-frame clones, some missing. The table lists a few hundred thousand clones, around 91% of them singletons. The V and J ends lost 3 bases and 8 bases respectively, with 10 bases between them. The germline gives CDR1 DFQATT, CDR2 SNEGSKA (reference sequence). This CDR3 region has 11 residues. Living in 24 US areas, the participants were between about 18 and 100 years of age. Among Cohort 3 donors, those recovered had two negative PCRs, clearance, or symptom resolution. Sequencing used PBMCs or T cells enriched from blood (not recorded which). The V and J genes are TRBV20-1 and TRBJ1-2; D perhaps matches TRBD1 (5 bases). The receptor comes from a young man who had recovered from COVID-19. For the CDR3, the DNA is TGCAGTGCTAGCCTCCGGGGGGGCTACACCTTC. Translated: CSASLRGGYTF.